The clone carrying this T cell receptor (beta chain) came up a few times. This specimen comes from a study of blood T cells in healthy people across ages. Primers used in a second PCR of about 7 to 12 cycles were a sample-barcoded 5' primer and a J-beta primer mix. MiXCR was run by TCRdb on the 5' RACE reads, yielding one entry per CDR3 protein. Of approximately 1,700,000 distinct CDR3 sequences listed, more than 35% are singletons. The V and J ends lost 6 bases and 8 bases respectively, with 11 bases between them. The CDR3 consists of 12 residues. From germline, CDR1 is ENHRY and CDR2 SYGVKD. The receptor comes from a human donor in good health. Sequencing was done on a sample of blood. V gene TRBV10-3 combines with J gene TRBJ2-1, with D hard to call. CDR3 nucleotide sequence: TGTGCCATCAGCGTCCAGAAGCATGAGCAGTTCTTC. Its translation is CAISVQKHEQFF.